This T cell receptor beta chain was found in a study of T cell responses to AZD1222 COVID-19 vaccine. Clones were read by immunoSEQ multiplex PCR, and TCRdb kept only the in-frame ones, dropping some. The table includes 95,000 to 150,000 clones, about 90% detected once. Study-wide points: Only a handful of AZD1222 recipients tested seropositive at baseline. Every sample of the repertoires postdated the peak T cell response. Two doses of AZD1222 preceded a rise in Spike-specific TCR breadth and depth.

CDR3 length: 16 amino acids. Germline-derived CDR1 and CDR2 are SGDLS and YYNGEE. Trimming took 4 bases from V and 8 from J, leaving 21 bases between them. Comments on this clone: Its antigen is unidentified.

The material was peripheral blood, obtained on day 0 of AZD1222 vaccination. The TCR was taken from an adult in good health. The rearrangement uses TRBV9 and TRBJ1-4; D unclear. CDR3 region: CASSPGLPGYSEKLFF. As DNA, the CDR3 is TGTGCCAGCAGCCCTGGCTTACCGGGCTACTCAGAAAAACTGTTTTTT.